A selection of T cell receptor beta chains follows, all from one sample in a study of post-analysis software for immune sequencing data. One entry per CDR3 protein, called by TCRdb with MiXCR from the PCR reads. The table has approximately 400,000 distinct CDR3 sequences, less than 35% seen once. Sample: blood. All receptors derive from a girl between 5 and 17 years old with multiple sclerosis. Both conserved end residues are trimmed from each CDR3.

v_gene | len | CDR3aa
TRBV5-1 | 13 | ASSLATGWDTEAF
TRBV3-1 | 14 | ASSQDLGDSTDTQY
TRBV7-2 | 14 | ASSSRPGTGNYGYT
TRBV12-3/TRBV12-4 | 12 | ASSHPPAEETQY
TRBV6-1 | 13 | ASSEWGRGGTEAF
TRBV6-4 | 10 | ASGTTRAPLH
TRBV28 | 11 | ASSLEGGNGYT
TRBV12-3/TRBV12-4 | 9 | ASMGNTEAF
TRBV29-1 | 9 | SVAPGETQY
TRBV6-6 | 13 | ASSFQGSGTDTQY
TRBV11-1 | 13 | ASSPTLGDAYEQY
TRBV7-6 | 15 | ASSLGPTGAGANVLT
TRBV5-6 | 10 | ASSLALHEQF
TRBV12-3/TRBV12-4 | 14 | ASSLKLRLLGNEQY
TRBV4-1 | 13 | ASSQDWPSTDTQY
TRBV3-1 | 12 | ASSHHGGGETQY
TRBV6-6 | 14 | ASSSELAGSYNEQF
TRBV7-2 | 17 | ASSLVSLAGPRGYNEQF
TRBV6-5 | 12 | ASSRPGLSDTQY
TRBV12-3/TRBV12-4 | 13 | ASSFSDGEQETQY
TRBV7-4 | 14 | ASRWAWRGAPYEQY
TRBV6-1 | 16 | ASRDQKVPPWAGETQY
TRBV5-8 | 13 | ASSLGGPGAYEQY
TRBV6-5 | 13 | ASSYTGGLGYEQY
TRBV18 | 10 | ASSTREETQY
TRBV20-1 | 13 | SARVDTGAKNIQY
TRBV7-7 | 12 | ASSFGTGQNEQF
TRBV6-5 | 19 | ASSYLSLGQGEGAGDNEQF